These 29 T cell receptor beta chains originate from one sample sequenced in a study of OX40 agonist ivuxolimab in advanced cancers. The method was immunoSEQ multiplex PCR; TCRdb's version includes in-frame clones alone and lacks a portion of them. The table shows approximately 92,000 clones, with roughly 80% occurring only once. The source was CD4+ or CD8+ T cells sorted from blood, collected in a trial of the OX40 agonist ivuxolimab. The source of these receptors is an adult with an advanced solid tumor such as melanoma, head and neck, liver or kidney cancer.

This clone was detected only a few times. The chain combines TRBV6-1 with TRBJ1-1, with D perhaps TRBD1 (5 bases). The V gene's germline CDR1 is MNHNS and CDR2 SASEGT. Trimming took 1 base from V and 5 from J, leaving 14 bases between them. The CDR3 extends over 15 amino acids. DNA of the CDR3: TGTGCCAGCAGTGAAGACGCGGGGCCGGGGACTGAAGCTTTCTTT. As protein: CASSEDAGPGTEAFF.

The chain links TRBV9 to TRBJ1-2; no reliable D call. V dropped 0 bases and J dropped 2 bases, with 17 bases sitting between them. Germline values: CDR1 SGDLS, CDR2 YYNGEE. The CDR3 runs 17 residues. CDR3 DNA: TGTGCCAGCAGCGTAGAACCCCCTCTAAGTCCAAACTATGGCTACACCTTC. Amino acid sequence: CASSVEPPLSPNYGYTF.

The chain couples TRBV11-3 to TRBJ2-1; 12 nucleotides line up with TRBD2. Trimming at V came to 5 bases and at J to 3 bases, leaving 5 bases not matched to a gene. Germline V gives CDR1 SGHNT, CDR2 YENEEA. The length of the CDR3 is 16 residues. The CDR3, as DNA: TGTGCCAGCAGCCCCAGGACTAGCGGGGTCTACAATGAGCAGTTCTTC. Residues: CASSPRTSGVYNEQFF.

This chain joins TRBV7-8 and TRBJ2-7; 7 bases are a match to TRBD1. CDR3 length: 15 amino acids. CDR1 and CDR2 from the germline V gene are SGHVS and FQNEAQ. With V trimmed by 5 bases and J by 0 bases, 7 bases remained unmatched. CDR3 sequence: CASSPRAGGSYEQYF. The CDR3 DNA sequence: TGTGCCAGCAGCCCCCGGGCAGGGGGCTCCTACGAGCAGTACTTC.

This clone was seen a handful of times. The CDR3 here is CAWMTNMNTEAFF. CDR3 bases: TGTGCCTGGATGACAAACATGAACACTGAAGCTTTCTTT. This chain links TRBV30 with TRBJ1-1; D ambiguous. The CDR3 is made up of 13 amino acids. The germline V and J ends were trimmed by 4 bases and 0 bases, with 9 bases remaining between them. The V gene's germline CDR1 is GTSNPN and CDR2 SVGIG (reference sequence).

This chain joins TRBV9 and TRBJ1-5; TRBD1 agrees at 9 bases. In germline, CDR1 is SGDLS, CDR2 YYNGEE. The CDR3 is 14 amino acids. V was pared by 3 bases and J by 2 bases, with 0 bases of the junction left unmatched. The DNA of the CDR3 is TGTGCCAGCAGCGGGACAGGGGGCAATCAGCCCCAGCATTTT. Its protein product is CASSGTGGNQPQHF.

The V call is TRBV11-2, the J call TRBJ2-3, with TRBD2 matching 10 bases. Losses at the gene ends were 5 bases for V and 6 bases for J; bases not matched to a gene: 5. The V gene's germline CDR1 is SGHAT and CDR2 FQNNGV. CDR3 length: 14 residues. The CDR3 bases are TGTGCCAGCAGCAGAATAGCGGGGGGCGATACGCAGTATTTT. The encoded protein is CASSRIAGGDTQYF.

The CDR3 DNA reads TGTGCCAGCAGCCCCGGGACGGTTTACAATGAGCAGTTCTTC. Translating it yields CASSPGTVYNEQFF. The rearrangement links TRBV11-2 to TRBJ2-1; D might be TRBD1 or TRBD2, each matching 5 bases. Between the trimmed V and J ends, which lost 5 bases and 4 bases, there was a span of 12 bases. The CDR3 contains 14 residues. Germline CDR1 SGHAT, CDR2 FQNNGV. Combining the CDR3 with reference TRBV11-2 and TRBJ2-1 gives the whole variable domain EAGVAQSPRYKIIEKRQSVAFWCNPISGHATLYWYQQILGQGPKLLIQFQNNGVVDDSQLPKDRFSAERLKGVDSTLKIQPAKLEDSAVYLCASSPGTVYNEQFFGPGTRLTVL.

This clone was found a few times. The chain recombines TRBV29-1 with TRBJ1-1; tentatively, D is TRBD1 (6 bases). CDR1 is SQVTM and CDR2 is ANQGSEA in the germline V gene. The CDR3 has 11 residues. Trimming took off 6 bases at V and 7 bases at J, with 12 bases between the two ends. CDR3 loop: CSVRGSGEAFF. The CDR3 DNA reads as TGCAGCGTGAGGGGGAGCGGTGAAGCTTTCTTT.

The chain links TRBV5-6 to TRBJ2-3; tentatively, D is TRBD1 or TRBD2 (6 bases each). The V and J ends lost 4 bases and 8 bases respectively, with 17 bases between them. The CDR3 contains 14 residues. Per the germline V gene, CDR1 is SGHDT and CDR2 is YYEEEE. CDR3 DNA: TGTGCCAGCAGCCGCCCGTCCTCGGGGGCTACGCAGTATTTT. It translates to CASSRPSSGATQYF.

This clone was picked up one time. The chain has TRBV4-1 and TRBJ1-2; D call uncertain. V dropped 0 bases and J dropped 4 bases, with 12 bases sitting between them. In germline, CDR1 is MGHRA, CDR2 YSYEKL. CDR3 length: 15 amino acids. This chain's CDR3 is CASSQDPEGFYGYTF. The CDR3 nucleotides read TGCGCCAGCAGCCAAGATCCCGAGGGATTCTATGGCTACACCTTC.

J is TRBJ1-6 and V is TRBV30, with D possibly being TRBD1 (6 bases). Trimming shortened V by 3 bases and J by 3 bases, and 18 bases separated the two germline ends. Germline V gene data show CDR1 as GTSNPN and CDR2 as SVGIG (reference sequence). The CDR3 totals 17 residues. In DNA form, the CDR3 reads TGTGCCTGGAGGAAGGCCCTGGGAGGGGGCTATAATTCACCCCTCCACTTT. It codes for CAWRKALGGGYNSPLHF.

This clone has just one count. The genes are TRBV7-9 and TRBJ2-6; unclear D gene. The CDR3 loop spans 15 amino acids. Trimming removed 2 bases at V and 1 base at J, with 6 bases between. Germline V lookup: CDR1 SEHNR, CDR2 FQNEAQ (reference sequence). CDR3 protein: CASSLIGSGANVLTF. In DNA, the CDR3 is TGTGCCAGCAGCTTAATCGGTTCTGGGGCCAACGTCCTGACTTTC. Variable domain in full (rest from reference TRBV7-9 and TRBJ2-6): DTGVSQNPRHKITKRGQNVTFRCDPISEHNRLYWYRQTLGQGPEFLTYFQNEAQLEKSRLLSDRFSAERPKGSFSTLEIQRTEQGDSAMYLCASSLIGSGANVLTFGAGSRLTVL.

The V call is TRBV2, the J call TRBJ2-6; D unresolved. V shed 9 bases and J shed 0 bases, with 12 bases lying between them. From germline, CDR1 is SNHLY and CDR2 FYNNEI. This CDR3 is 15 amino acids long. CDR3 nucleotides: TGTGCCAGTGCCGCCTTTTCCTCTGGGGCCAACGTCCTGACTTTC. This gives the protein CASAAFSSGANVLTF.

The CDR3 reads CASSLGHRTDTQYF. The CDR3 nucleotides read TGTGCCAGCAGCTTGGGACACCGCACAGATACGCAGTATTTT. The chain couples TRBV7-9 to TRBJ2-3, with a tentative D call TRBD1 (6 bases). The V and J ends lost 3 bases and 1 base respectively, with 8 bases between them. Germline CDR1 reads SEHNR; CDR2 reads FQNEAQ (reference sequence). CDR3 length: 14 residues.

J is TRBJ2-7 and V is TRBV5-6; D gene unclear. V lost 0 bases to trimming and J lost 2 bases, with 12 bases between them. CDR1 and CDR2 (germline): SGHDT, YYEEEE. This CDR3 contains 15 residues. The CDR3 sequence is CASSLGVGIPYEQYF. CDR3 nucleotide sequence: TGTGCCAGCAGCTTGGGGGTCGGCATACCCTACGAGCAGTACTTC.

The chain combines TRBV6-6 with TRBJ1-5; 8 bases are a match to TRBD1. This CDR3 contains 16 residues. CDR1 is MNHNY and CDR2 is SVGAGI in the germline V gene (reference sequence). With V trimmed by 5 bases and J by 1 base, 7 bases remained unmatched. In DNA, the CDR3 is TGTGCCAGCAGTCCTTCACAGGGGGAGAGCAATCAGCCCCAGCATTTT. Encoded protein: CASSPSQGESNQPQHF.

V gene TRBV6-6 combines with J gene TRBJ1-2; possible D gene TRBD1, 5 bases. From germline, CDR1 is MNHNY and CDR2 SVGAGI (reference sequence). The CDR3 length is 13 residues. V was shortened by 5 bases and J by 7 bases, with 14 bases between the two germline ends. For the CDR3, the DNA is TGTGCCAGCAGTACAGAGGGGTCGGGTGGCTACACCTTC. Amino acids: CASSTEGSGGYTF.

CDR3 loop: CASSFLAGPSTDTQYF. CDR3 DNA sequence: TGTGCCAGCAGCTTCCTAGCGGGACCTAGCACAGATACGCAGTATTTT. This rearrangement joins TRBV7-2 to TRBJ2-3, with 9 bases lining up with TRBD2. V lost 3 bases to trimming and J lost 0 bases; unmatched junction nucleotides: 4. CDR3 length: 16 amino acids. The germline V gene has CDR1 SGHTA and CDR2 FQGNSA.

The gene calls are TRBV5-1 and TRBJ2-3, with TRBD2 matching 8 bases. This CDR3 is built from 17 residues. The V segment lost 5 bases and the J segment 3 bases; nucleotides outside the gene matches: 14. The V gene's germline CDR1 is SGHRS and CDR2 YFSETQ. CDR3 nucleotides: TGCGCCAGCAGTTTTACCAACCCGGGACTAGGTACAGATACGCAGTATTTT. It encodes CASSFTNPGLGTDTQYF.

V usage is TRBV5-1 and J usage is TRBJ2-7; D is unclear. The germline V and J ends were trimmed by 4 bases and 3 bases, with 14 bases remaining between them. Germline values: CDR1 SGHRS, CDR2 YFSETQ. The CDR3 totals 14 residues. DNA for the CDR3: TGCGCCAGCAGCCCGCCGGGCTCCAACTACGAGCAGTACTTC. It specifies CASSPPGSNYEQYF.

This CDR3 is CASSLSGTDYSGNTIYF. As DNA, the CDR3 is TGTGCCAGCAGCTTATCCGGGACGGACTACTCTGGAAACACCATATATTTT. The chain combines TRBV11-2 with TRBJ1-3; weak D call: TRBD1 (5 bases). V shed 2 bases and J shed 0 bases, with 14 bases lying between them. Germline V gives CDR1 SGHAT, CDR2 FQNNGV. The CDR3 length is 17 residues.

The chain joins TRBV10-2 to TRBJ2-2; TRBD2 aligns across 9 bases. The CDR3 covers 17 residues. The trim removed 0 bases at V and 9 bases at J, leaving 11 bases unmatched. Germline V gene lookup returns CDR1 WSHSY and CDR2 SAAADI. CDR3 in DNA: TGCGCCAGCAGTGAGTCGCGCGGGAGGGCGAATATCCGGGAGCTGTTTTTT. This sequence encodes CASSESRGRANIRELFF.

The rearrangement links TRBV27 to TRBJ2-2, with TRBD1 matching over 12 bases. After removal of 3 bases from V and 7 bases from J, the junction contained 6 bases not matched to a gene. The CDR3 totals 16 residues. In germline, CDR1 is MNHEY, CDR2 SMNVEV (reference sequence). The DNA for the CDR3 is TGTGCCAGCAGTTTGGACGGGACAGGGGGCCTCGGGGAGCTGTTTTTT. Translation gives CASSLDGTGGLGELFF.

This clone was counted a few times. The genes are TRBV7-2 and TRBJ2-2; D possibly corresponds to TRBD1 (6 bases). Trimming removed 2 bases at V and 1 base at J, with 11 bases between. CDR3 length: 16 residues. CDR1 and CDR2 (germline): SGHTA, FQGNSA. DNA for the CDR3: TGTGCCAGCAGCTTAAGAACAGGGCTGAACACCGGGGAGCTGTTTTTT. It specifies CASSLRTGLNTGELFF.

This rearrangement joins TRBV6-6 to TRBJ1-2, with D unresolved. This CDR3 contains 14 residues. The V gene lost 2 bases and the J gene lost 4 bases, with 11 bases spanning the gap. Germline-derived CDR1 and CDR2 are MNHNY and SVGAGI (reference sequence). CDR3 sequence: CASSYRGGGYGYTF. In DNA form, the CDR3 reads TGTGCCAGCAGTTACCGGGGTGGTGGCTATGGCTACACCTTC.

The chain joins TRBV5-1 to TRBJ2-2; TRBD1 might be the D (6 bases). V lost 4 bases to trimming and J lost 6 bases, with 13 bases between them. The V gene's germline CDR1 is SGHRS and CDR2 YFSETQ. This CDR3 region has 14 residues. The CDR3 reads CASSLQGPPGELFF. The CDR3 region has the DNA TGCGCCAGCAGCCTACAGGGTCCCCCCGGGGAGCTGTTTTTT.

The genes are TRBV7-2 and TRBJ2-7, with 8 positions matching TRBD2. Germline V gene data show CDR1 as SGHTA and CDR2 as FQGNSA. The CDR3 loop spans 18 amino acids. With V trimmed by 0 bases and J by 3 bases, 13 bases remained unmatched. As DNA, the CDR3 is TGTGCCAGCAGCTTAGCGAGGGAGTACGGGGGGGCGATCTACGAGCAGTACTTC. Translating it yields CASSLAREYGGAIYEQYF.

The CDR3 bases are TGTGCCAGTAGTATCCGGGGGGTTCTTACAGATACGCAGTATTTT. It codes for CASSIRGVLTDTQYF. The V gene is TRBV19, the J gene TRBJ2-3; the match to TRBD2 covers 7 bases. The V gene end was trimmed by 3 bases and the J gene end by 3 bases; junction bases not matched to a gene: 6. Germline CDR1 is LNHDA and CDR2 is SQIVND (reference sequence). The CDR3 extends over 15 amino acids.